The TCR beta chain described here comes from a study of radiotherapy plus CTLA-4 blockade in lung cancer. The table came from immunoSEQ multiplex PCR; TCRdb's copy has only in-frame clones and leaves some out. The sample consists of approximately 50,000 clones, 82% of them appearing once. Trimming at V came to 0 bases and at J to 2 bases, leaving 13 bases not matched to a gene. This CDR3 region has 19 residues. CDR1 and CDR2 from the germline V gene are SGDLS and YYNGEE. Sample: peripheral blood, taken from a patient treated with radiotherapy plus ipilimumab. The rearrangement uses TRBV9 and TRBJ2-3; TRBD1 matches 9 bases. This TCR came from a human donor with non-small cell lung cancer whose response to radiotherapy plus ipilimumab could not be evaluated. The CDR3 is CASSVGDRDGKDYTDTQYF. The CDR3, as DNA: TGTGCCAGCAGCGTAGGGGACAGGGATGGCAAGGACTACACAGATACGCAGTATTTT.